This is a list of T cell receptor beta chains from one sample in a study of shared clonotypes between healthy human individuals. Profiling relied on immunoSEQ multiplex PCR, and the TCRdb table lists in-frame clones only, not all of them. Altogether roughly 2,000,000 clones are present, 85% to 95% being singletons, with the ten largest covering about 1.6%. Sequenced material: naive CD8+ T cells from PBMCs. Receptor source: a man aged 18 to 30 in good health. Some clones in this sample may be carry-over from other donors' samples. The CDR3 runs from the conserved cysteine through the conserved F or W. The D gene is left open where the match is weak. Clone size is given for some rows only: seen once, a few or many times, or a class if the clone is expanded.

D	V	J	size	CDR3	DNA
TRBD2	TRBV5-1	TRBJ2-1	-	CASSWGLAGGPSSYNEQFF	TGCGCCAGCAGCTGGGGACTAGCGGGAGGCCCGAGCTCCTACAATGAGCAGTTCTTC
TRBD1	TRBV19	TRBJ2-7	-	CASSRDRSYEQYF	TGTGCCAGTAGTCGGGACAGATCCTACGAGCAGTACTTC
-	TRBV19	TRBJ2-5	-	CASSSTSRETQYF	TGTGCCAGTAGTTCGACTAGTAGAGAGACCCAGTACTTC
-	TRBV7-6	TRBJ1-4	-	CASSASTWTGNEKLFF	TGTGCCAGCAGCGCCTCAACGTGGACGGGTAATGAAAAACTGTTTTTT
-	TRBV5-4	TRBJ1-4	once	CASSLGRAGEKLFF	TGTGCCAGCAGCTTGGGCAGGGCAGGGGAAAAACTGTTTTTT
-	TRBV4-1	TRBJ2-7	-	CASSQGGTGLKSYEQYF	TGCGCCAGCAGCCAAGGGGGAACAGGGCTGAAATCCTACGAGCAGTACTTC
-	TRBV13	TRBJ2-2	-	CASSLGGDLGNTGELFF	TGTGCCAGCAGCTTAGGGGGGGACCTGGGTAACACCGGGGAGCTGTTTTTT
-	TRBV7-2	TRBJ2-3	-	CASSLGLPPDTQYF	TGTGCCAGCAGCTTAGGGCTGCCCCCAGATACGCAGTATTTT
-	TRBV11-2	TRBJ2-1	-	CASSLARNEQFF	TGTGCCAGCAGCTTAGCCAGAAATGAGCAGTTCTTC
-	TRBV7-9	TRBJ2-1	once	CASSWAHEQFF	TGTGCCAGCAGCTGGGCCCATGAGCAGTTCTTC
-	TRBV12-5	TRBJ2-1	-	CASGLPGNEQFF	TGTGCTAGTGGTTTACCCGGAAATGAGCAGTTCTTC
-	TRBV2	TRBJ1-5	-	CASRDSGNQPQHF	TGTGCCAGCAGGGACAGCGGTAATCAGCCCCAGCATTTT
-	TRBV4-1	TRBJ1-1	-	CASAHHGLMNTEAFF	TGCGCCAGCGCACATCACGGACTCATGAACACTGAAGCTTTCTTT
-	TRBV9	TRBJ2-7	-	CASTPEGSYEQYF	TGTGCCAGCACCCCCGAGGGGTCCTACGAGCAGTACTTC
-	TRBV4-3	TRBJ1-3	-	CASSLTGNTIYF	TGCGCCAGCAGCTTAACTGGAAACACCATATATTTT
-	TRBV14	TRBJ2-1	-	CASTPKGVSYNEQFF	TGTGCCAGCACTCCAAAGGGGGTTTCCTACAATGAGCAGTTCTTC
TRBD2	TRBV19	TRBJ2-7	-	CASTGTSLSYEQYF	TGTGCCAGTACCGGGACTAGCCTCTCCTACGAGCAGTACTTC
TRBD2	TRBV6-5	TRBJ2-3	-	CATRTSGIRDTQYF	TGTGCCACTAGGACTAGCGGGATAAGAGATACGCAGTATTTT
-	TRBV28	TRBJ2-7	-	CASSSDYEQYF	TGTGCCAGCAGTTCTGACTACGAGCAGTACTTC
-	TRBV11-3	TRBJ2-2	-	CASSTRDAPGELFF	TGTGCCAGCAGCACCCGGGACGCTCCCGGGGAGCTGTTTTTT
-	TRBV28	TRBJ1-4	once	CASSLSSSYDEKLFF	TGTGCCAGCAGTCTTTCGTCCAGCTACGATGAAAAACTGTTTTTT
-	TRBV5-1	TRBJ2-1	-	CASGGGGYNEQFF	TGCGCCAGCGGGGGCGGGGGCTACAATGAGCAGTTCTTC
-	TRBV29-1	TRBJ1-1	-	CSVELRGLQGSVAFF	TGCAGCGTTGAGCTCAGGGGACTGCAAGGTTCTGTGGCTTTCTTT
TRBD2	TRBV27	TRBJ2-3	-	CASSFRMIDRTRTLADTQYF	TGTGCCAGCAGTTTCCGCATGATTGATAGGACTAGAACTCTAGCAGATACGCAGTATTTT
-	TRBV19	TRBJ1-1	-	CASSTRGAEAFF	TGTGCCAGTAGTACCAGGGGCGCTGAAGCTTTCTTT
TRBD1	TRBV28	TRBJ1-2	-	CASRVRGRLDYGYTF	TGTGCCAGCAGAGTCAGGGGGCGTCTTGACTATGGCTACACCTTC
TRBD1	TRBV18	TRBJ2-7	-	CASSPPGQGGWQYF	TGTGCCAGCTCACCGCCGGGACAGGGGGGATGGCAGTACTTC
-	TRBV19	TRBJ1-1	-	CASSKTTATEAFF	TGTGCCAGTAGTAAAACAACGGCGACTGAAGCTTTCTTT
-	TRBV5-1	TRBJ1-3	-	CASSLGTAGNTIYF	TGCGCCAGCAGCTTAGGGACCGCCGGAAACACCATATATTTT
-	TRBV7-9	TRBJ2-7	-	CASSAAPTLDSYEQYF	TGTGCCAGCAGCGCGGCGCCGACTCTCGACTCCTACGAGCAGTACTTC
-	TRBV7-2	TRBJ2-1	-	CASSLGGTPSYNEQFF	TGTGCCAGCAGCTTGGGGGGGACACCATCCTACAATGAGCAGTTCTTC
TRBD2	TRBV4-3	TRBJ2-1	-	CASSQDLPSGSYNEQFF	TGCGCCAGCAGCCAAGATCTCCCTAGCGGGAGTTACAATGAGCAGTTCTTC